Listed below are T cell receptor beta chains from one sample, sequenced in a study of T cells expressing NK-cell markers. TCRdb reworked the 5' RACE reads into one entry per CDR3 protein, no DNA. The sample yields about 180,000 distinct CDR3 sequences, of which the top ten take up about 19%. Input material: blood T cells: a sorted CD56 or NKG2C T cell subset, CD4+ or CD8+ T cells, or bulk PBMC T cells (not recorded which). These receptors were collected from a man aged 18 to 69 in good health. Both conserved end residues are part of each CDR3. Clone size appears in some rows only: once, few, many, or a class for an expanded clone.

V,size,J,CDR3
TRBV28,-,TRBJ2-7,CASSLAQDYYEQYF
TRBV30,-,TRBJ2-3,CAWTNYFTDTQYF
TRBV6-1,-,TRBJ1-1,CASSARGLDTEAFF
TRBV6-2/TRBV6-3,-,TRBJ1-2,CASSPTAHYGYTF
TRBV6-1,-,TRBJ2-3,CASSEARARFTDTQYF
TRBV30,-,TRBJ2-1,CAWDGTANEQFF
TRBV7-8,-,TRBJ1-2,CASTSTLSLGMHGYTF
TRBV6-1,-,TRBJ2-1,CASTQGPVVSYNEQFF
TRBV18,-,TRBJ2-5,CASSQPGLSQETQYF
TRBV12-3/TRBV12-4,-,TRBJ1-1,CASSLVRDTEAFF
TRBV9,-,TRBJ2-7,CASSVGSGSAYEQYF
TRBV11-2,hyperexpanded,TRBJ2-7,CASSLIPLPYEQYF
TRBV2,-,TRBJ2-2,CASSGGGLAENTGELFF
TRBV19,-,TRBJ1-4,CASSIGGNEKLFF
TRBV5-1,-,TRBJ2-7,CASSLNAGSYEQYF
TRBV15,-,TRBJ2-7,CATSRGQGQGLYEQYF
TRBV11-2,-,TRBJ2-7,CASSRGGTWPEYF
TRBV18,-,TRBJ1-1,CASSFPGQGISSRAFF
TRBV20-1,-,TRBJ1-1,CSANLGTEAFF
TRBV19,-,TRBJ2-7,CASSISRGYEQYF
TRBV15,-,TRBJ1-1,CATSWSLNTEAFF
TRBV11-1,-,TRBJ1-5,CASSLGRADRGLFNQPQHF
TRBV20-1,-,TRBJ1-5,CSASQDYSNQPQHF
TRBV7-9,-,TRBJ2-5,CASSALDRDQETQYF
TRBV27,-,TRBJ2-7,CASSWSGFGVAYEQYF
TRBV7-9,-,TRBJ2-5,CASSLTQEKPQETQYF
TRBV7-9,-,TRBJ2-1,CASSLGQGAEQFF
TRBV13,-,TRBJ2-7,CASSTRNQGAGEQYF
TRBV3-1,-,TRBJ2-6,CASSQVGPGLSGANVLTF
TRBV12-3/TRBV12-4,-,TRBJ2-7,CASSLGASVEQYF
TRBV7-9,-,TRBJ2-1,CASSLVRGRDEQFF
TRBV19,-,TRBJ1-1,CATIVGAGAFF
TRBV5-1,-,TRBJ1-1,CASSLAQAMNTEAFF
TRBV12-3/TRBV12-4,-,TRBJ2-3,CASSLASGHTDTQYF
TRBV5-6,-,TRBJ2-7,CASRPGQGFYEQYF
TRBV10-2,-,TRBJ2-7,CASRLAGDPSSYEQYF
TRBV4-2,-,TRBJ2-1,CASSQVPSGGTEQFF
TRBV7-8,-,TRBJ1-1,CASSFDPKGVKMNTEAFF
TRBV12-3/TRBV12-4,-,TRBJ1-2,CASSFALQGYGYTF
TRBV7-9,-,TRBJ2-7,CASSGRGTSSYEQYF
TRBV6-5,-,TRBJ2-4,CASSRDRGTGNIQYF
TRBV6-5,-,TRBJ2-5,CASSYGSRPGQGALETQYF